This TCR beta chain came from a study of identical twins. Study-level results: Within cord blood, abundant beta clonotypes carried fewer insertions, but memory repertoires showed no such trend. Where beta out-of-frame sequences were concerned, excess twin sharing was weaker. One should note that invariant MAIT and iNKT cells could partly confound zero-insertion analyses.

One entry per CDR3 protein, called by TCRdb with MiXCR from the 5' RACE reads. The repertoire holds fewer than 250,000 distinct CDR3 sequences, with roughly 15% as singletons. The sample holds a few counts of this clonotype. Its antigen is as yet unknown. V was shortened by 9 bases and J by 0 bases, with 15 bases between the two germline ends. Germline loops: CDR1 MNHEY, CDR2 SMNVEV (reference sequence). This CDR3 has 15 residues. The data were also submitted as part of a second study, on T cells expressing NK-cell markers. That report adds: Sorted CD3+CD56-NKG2C+, CD3+CD56+NKG2C- and CD3+CD56+NKG2C+ T cells were the source of the TCR beta repertoires.

Material for sequencing was CD8+ T cells sorted from blood. This chain links TRBV27 with TRBJ2-1; D remains unclear. The clonotype originates from a woman aged 18-29 years in good health. CDR3 nucleotide sequence: TGTGCCAGTGCTTCGGACGGAAGCTCCTACAATGAGCAGTTCTTC. Encoded protein: CASASDGSSYNEQFF.